These 25 T cell receptor beta chains were all obtained from the same sample, sequenced in a study of shared clonotypes between healthy human individuals. Method: immunoSEQ multiplex PCR; TCRdb's copy keeps in-frame clones and lacks some. Of roughly 1,000,000 clones in the sample, 75% to 80% were seen once. Sequencing was performed on memory CD4+ T cells from PBMCs. Subset defined: CD45RA-negative fraction. These receptors were taken from a young man in good health. Some clones in this sample may be carry-over from other donors' samples.

The chain is built from TRBV28 and TRBJ2-1, with D perhaps TRBD2 (7 bases). CDR1 is MDHEN and CDR2 is SYDVKM in the germline V gene. The V gene lost 4 bases and the J gene lost 8 bases, with 24 bases spanning the gap. The CDR3 has 17 residues. The DNA for the CDR3 is TGTGCCAGCAGTTCCCGATTCCTAGCGGAGAGGGGGGATGAGCAGTTCTTC. Translation: CASSSRFLAERGDEQFF.

The V and J genes are TRBV5-4 and TRBJ2-7, with TRBD2 matching 10 bases. V lost 3 bases to trimming and J lost 6 bases; unmatched junction nucleotides: 6. The CDR3 covers 14 residues. Germline V gene data show CDR1 as SGHNT and CDR2 as YYREEE (reference sequence). Written as DNA, the CDR3 is TGTGCCAGCAGCTCGGGGACTAGCGCGGGCGAGCAGTACTTC. This translates into CASSSGTSAGEQYF.

The chain is built from TRBV5-8 and TRBJ1-1; D gene unclear. Germline V gene data show CDR1 as SGHTS and CDR2 as YDEGEE. The CDR3 is made up of 13 amino acids. V was clipped by 0 bases and J by 6 bases, with 9 bases between them. The DNA for the CDR3 is TGTGCCAGCAGCTTGGGTTATTATGCTGAAGCTTTCTTT. It codes for CASSLGYYAEAFF.

This clone was found a few times. V and J are TRBV28 and TRBJ1-1; D not resolved. From germline, CDR1 is MDHEN and CDR2 SYDVKM. The CDR3 spans 12 residues. V was trimmed by 2 bases and J by 6 bases, leaving 7 bases between them. CDR3 DNA: TGTGCCAGCAGTTTAAGTACTCCTGAAGCTTTCTTT. The encoded protein is CASSLSTPEAFF.

This chain links TRBV7-2 with TRBJ2-7; possible D gene TRBD2, 7 bases. The CDR3 is 15 amino acids. The germline CDR1 and CDR2 sequences are SGHTA and FQGNSA. V was cut by 1 base and J by 4 bases, with 14 bases left in between. The CDR3 nucleotides are TGTGCCAGCAGCTTAGTAAGGGGGGGCGGGTACGAGCAGTACTTC. This encodes CASSLVRGGGYEQYF. The variable domain in full, completed from reference TRBV7-2 and TRBJ2-7, reads GAGVSQSPSNKVTEKGKDVELRCDPISGHTALYWYRQSLGQGLEFLIYFQGNSAPDKSGLPSDRFSAERTGGSVSTLTIQRTQQEDSAVYLCASSLVRGGGYEQYFGPGTRLTVT.

This clone was seen once. The chain combines TRBV12-5 with TRBJ2-3; possibly TRBD2 for D (6 bases). CDR3 length equals 17 residues. Germline assignment: CDR1 LGHNT and CDR2 FRNRAP. V was shortened by 1 base and J by 0 bases, with 14 bases between the two germline ends. CDR3 in amino acids: CASGLGALASSTDTQYF. In DNA, the CDR3 is TGTGCTAGTGGTTTGGGAGCGCTAGCGTCTAGCACAGATACGCAGTATTTT.

The V call is TRBV28, the J call TRBJ1-1; D is unresolved. The CDR3 covers 13 residues. Trimming pared 3 bases from V and 1 base from J, leaving 6 bases between. CDR1 is MDHEN, CDR2 SYDVKM, per germline. This CDR3 reads CASSFRENTEAFF. Here the CDR3 DNA reads TGTGCCAGCAGTTTTCGTGAGAACACTGAAGCTTTCTTT. The whole variable domain, remainder taken from reference TRBV28 and TRBJ1-1, is DVKVTQSSRYLVKRTGEKVFLECVQDMDHENMFWYRQDPGLGLRLIYFSYDVKMKEKGDIPEGYSVSREKKERFSLILESASTNQTSMYLCASSFRENTEAFFGQGTRLTVV.

The CDR3: CASSSTGLRSYEQYF. CDR3 nucleotides: TGCGCCAGCAGCTCCACAGGTCTGAGGTCCTACGAGCAGTACTTC. The V gene is TRBV5-1, the J gene TRBJ2-7; D perhaps matches TRBD1 (5 bases). This CDR3 spans 15 amino acids. V gave up 3 bases and J gave up 1 base, with 14 bases separating them. CDR1 and CDR2 from the germline V gene are SGHRS and YFSETQ.

This chain connects TRBV9 to TRBJ1-5, with a tentative D call TRBD1 (5 bases). Germline CDR1 SGDLS, CDR2 YYNGEE. Trimming shortened V by 4 bases and J by 1 base, and 12 bases separated the two germline ends. CDR3 size: 15 residues. The CDR3 is CASSPTAGSNQPQHF. In DNA form, the CDR3 reads TGTGCCAGCAGCCCGACGGCAGGGAGCAATCAGCCCCAGCATTTT. The full variable domain, its missing parts supplied by reference TRBV9 and TRBJ1-5, is DSGVTQTPKHLITATGQRVTLRCSPRSGDLSVYWYQQSLDQGLQFLIQYYNGEERAKGNILERFSAQQFPDLHSELNLSSLELGDSALYFCASSPTAGSNQPQHFGDGTRLSIL.

This clone occurred a few times. The DNA for the CDR3 is TGTGCCAGCAGTAAGTCAGTCTCGGGAGGTAGGGAAGCTTTCTTT. Translating it yields CASSKSVSGGREAFF. This chain connects TRBV28 to TRBJ1-1; D gene uncertain. V dropped 5 bases and J dropped 8 bases, with 21 bases sitting between them. Germline CDR1 MDHEN, CDR2 SYDVKM. CDR3 length: 15 amino acids.

The DNA of the CDR3 is TGTGCCAGCTCACCAGCGACAGGGACGTCCGGGGAGCTGTTTTTT. This codes for CASSPATGTSGELFF. This chain connects TRBV18 to TRBJ2-2; 7 nucleotides agree with TRBD1. Germline V gives CDR1 KGHSH, CDR2 LQKENI. This CDR3 is 15 amino acids long. V shed 2 bases, J shed 6 bases, and the junction held 6 bases outside the gene matches.

This clone was found many times. The gene calls are TRBV5-1 and TRBJ2-3, with D unresolved. V shed 4 bases and J shed 0 bases, with 12 bases lying between them. This CDR3 has 15 residues. Germline lookup yields CDR1 SGHRS and CDR2 YFSETQ. For the CDR3, the DNA is TGCGCCAGCAGCCTGCAATCGGACAGCACAGATACGCAGTATTTT. Its protein is CASSLQSDSTDTQYF.

This clone was counted once. This chain links TRBV18 with TRBJ1-1; D is unresolved. From germline, CDR1 is KGHSH and CDR2 LQKENI. Trimming took off 3 bases at V and 4 bases at J, with 18 bases between the two ends. The CDR3 consists of 16 residues. CDR3 residues: CASSPQNTRVVTEAFF. The CDR3 DNA reads as TGTGCCAGCTCACCCCAAAACACGAGGGTGGTCACTGAAGCTTTCTTT.

The chain links TRBV5-1 to TRBJ1-1; 7 bases are a match to TRBD1. This CDR3 is 14 amino acids long. V lost 4 bases and J lost 3; bases outside the gene matches: 6. Germline values: CDR1 SGHRS, CDR2 YFSETQ. The CDR3 DNA is TGCGCCAGCAGCCGACGGACAGGAGACACTGAAGCTTTCTTT. Protein sequence: CASSRRTGDTEAFF. The whole variable domain, filled in from reference TRBV5-1 and TRBJ1-1, reads KAGVTQTPRYLIKTRGQQVTLSCSPISGHRSVSWYQQTPGQGLQFLFEYFSETQRNKGNFPGRFSGRQFSNSRSEMNVSTLELGDSALYLCASSRRTGDTEAFFGQGTRLTVV.

CDR3: CARPGKSSYEQYF. CDR3 sequence (DNA): TGTGCAAGGCCCGGGAAGAGCTCCTACGAGCAGTACTTC. The chain combines TRBV12-2 with TRBJ2-5; no DNA check was done on the table's D call, TRBD2. Matching the DNA end better, TRBJ2-7 makes the J call doubtful. TRBV12-2 is a known pseudogene. This CDR3 has 13 amino acids.

The J gene is TRBJ1-5, the V gene TRBV2; no definite D call. The germline V gene has CDR1 SNHLY and CDR2 FYNNEI. Trimming cost V 0 bases and J 11 bases, with 17 bases left between them. This CDR3 contains 15 residues. In DNA form, the CDR3 reads TGTGCCAGCAGTGAAGCGGAGAACCGACCGGGGTCCCAGCATTTT. It is translated as CASSEAENRPGSQHF.

The V gene is TRBV29-1, the J gene TRBJ1-5, with D possibly matching TRBD1 (6 bases). This CDR3 region has 12 residues. Germline V gene sequence: CDR1 SQVTM, CDR2 ANQGSEA. V gave up 5 bases and J gave up 4 bases, with 9 bases separating them. The CDR3 is CSVQQGNQPQHF. CDR3 sequence (DNA): TGCAGCGTTCAACAGGGAAATCAGCCCCAGCATTTT. Full variable domain (rest looked up from reference TRBV29-1 and TRBJ1-5): SAVISQKPSRDICQRGTSLTIQCQVDSQVTMMFWYRQQPGQSLTLIATANQGSEATYESGFVIDKFPISRPNLTFSTLTVSNMSPEDSSIYLCSVQQGNQPQHFGDGTRLSIL.

In its sample, this clone was seen a few times. The chain carries TRBV7-3 and TRBJ2-4, with D perhaps TRBD1 (5 bases). Germline V lookup: CDR1 SGHTA, CDR2 FQGTGA. Trimming left V 5 bases short and J 8 bases short, with 16 bases between. The CDR3 loop spans 14 amino acids. The CDR3 coding sequence is TGTGCCAGCAGCGGGGTAGGGCAAGGGGACATTCAGTACTTC. It is translated as CASSGVGQGDIQYF.

The V and J genes are TRBV2 and TRBJ2-5; perhaps TRBD2 as D (6 bases). The V end was cut by 7 bases, the J end by 1 base, with 16 bases between. This CDR3 comprises 15 residues. Germline V lookup: CDR1 SNHLY, CDR2 FYNNEI. The CDR3 DNA reads TGTGCCAGCAAGCACTCCCCCGGGGGCCAAGAGACCCAGTACTTC. It is translated as CASKHSPGGQETQYF.

V and J are TRBV28 and TRBJ2-7; TRBD2 aligns across 9 bases. The CDR3 has 15 residues. The germline CDR1 and CDR2 sequences are MDHEN and SYDVKM. J was trimmed by 5 bases and V by 7 bases; bases with no gene match: 12. CDR3 in amino acids: CASIPPSGNLHEQYF. In nucleotides, the CDR3 is TGTGCCAGCATCCCTCCTAGCGGGAATCTCCACGAGCAGTACTTC.

This clone came up a few times. The chain carries TRBV7-2 and TRBJ1-1; D uncertain. CDR3 size: 14 residues. V lost 5 bases, J lost 10 bases, and 20 bases lay in between. The germline CDR1 and CDR2 sequences are SGHTA and FQGNSA. This CDR3 reads CASSPSGGLYGAFF. CDR3 DNA sequence: TGTGCCAGCAGCCCAAGCGGCGGGTTATACGGAGCTTTCTTT.

The V call is TRBV11-2, the J call TRBJ2-7, with TRBD2 as a possible D gene (5 bases). V shed 2 bases and J shed 7 bases, with 9 bases lying between them. This CDR3 spans 12 amino acids. Germline CDR1 and CDR2: SGHAT and FQNNGV. The CDR3 DNA is TGTGCCAGCAGCTTAAGGTGGGAGGAGCAGTACTTC. Its protein product is CASSLRWEEQYF.

V and J are TRBV28 and TRBJ2-3, with D unclear. This CDR3 comprises 14 residues. V dropped 9 bases and J dropped 3 bases, with 16 bases sitting between them. Germline V lookup: CDR1 MDHEN, CDR2 SYDVKM. The CDR3 DNA is TGTGCCAGTGTCCCCGGTGTTGGGACAGATACGCAGTATTTT. Translating gives CASVPGVGTDTQYF.

The chain links TRBV5-1 to TRBJ2-3, with 10 bases fitting TRBD2. This CDR3 comprises 16 residues. V lost 3 bases, J lost 0 bases, and 4 bases stayed unmatched. The germline V gene has CDR1 SGHRS and CDR2 YFSETQ. The chain's CDR3 is CASSWLTSGSTDTQYF. CDR3 coding DNA: TGCGCCAGCAGCTGGTTGACTAGCGGGAGCACAGATACGCAGTATTTT.

As regards this clone: The same CDR3 also results from other DNA sequences found in this sample. The chain couples TRBV9 to TRBJ2-5; 8 nucleotides agree with TRBD1. Germline-derived CDR1 and CDR2 are SGDLS and YYNGEE. The CDR3 is 14 amino acids. Trimming took 2 bases from V and 5 from J; bases not matched to a gene: 5. The CDR3 bases are TGTGCCAGCAGCGTTACGGACAGGGCTGAGACCCAGTACTTC. Translating gives CASSVTDRAETQYF. The entire variable domain, with the rest obtained from reference TRBV9 and TRBJ2-5, is as follows: DSGVTQTPKHLITATGQRVTLRCSPRSGDLSVYWYQQSLDQGLQFLIQYYNGEERAKGNILERFSAQQFPDLHSELNLSSLELGDSALYFCASSVTDRAETQYFGPGTRLLVL.